This entry lists 22 T cell receptor beta chains sequenced from one sample in a study of cytomegalovirus exposure and HLA in healthy donors. The PCR ran on 60 Vbeta and 13 Jbeta primers. Method: immunoSEQ multiplex PCR; TCRdb's copy keeps in-frame clones and lacks some. The sample contains tens of thousands of clones, roughly 75% of which appear only once. The source material was PBMCs. Receptors were obtained from a man younger than 45 in good health and CMV-seronegative.

V usage is TRBV11-2 and J usage is TRBJ2-2; 15 bases are shared with TRBD2. The CDR3 has 18 amino acids. Germline V gene lookup returns CDR1 SGHAT and CDR2 FQNNGV. The J segment lost 4 bases and the V segment lost 5 bases, leaving 8 bases of the junction unmatched. The CDR3 DNA reads TGTGCCAGCAGCCAAAGACCGGGACTAGCGGGAGGCACCGGGGAGCTGTTTTTT. It encodes CASSQRPGLAGGTGELFF.

This sequence joins TRBV11-2 and TRBJ2-1; TRBD2 matches 7 bases. The CDR3 has 16 residues. Germline trimming cut 4 bases from V and 10 bases from J; bases unmatched to any gene: 16. Germline V gene sequence: CDR1 SGHAT, CDR2 FQNNGV. Written as DNA, the CDR3 is TGTGCCAGCAGCTCTTGGGGGGAGGGCACAATCGGGGAGCAGTTCTTC. This encodes CASSSWGEGTIGEQFF.

This chain uses TRBV7-9 with TRBJ2-5; 10 positions agree with TRBD1. The J call may be incorrect, as the DNA end agrees better with TRBJ2-7. This CDR3 has 18 residues. CDR1 and CDR2 from the germline V gene are SEHNR and FQNEAQ (reference sequence). CDR3 nucleotide sequence: TGTGCCAGCACCCCTAGGGTCCTGCCCCGGGACAGGGGCCACGAGCAGTACTTC. Its translation: CASTPRVLPRDRGHEQYF.

This clone was found a few times. The chain joins TRBV19 to TRBJ2-1; 15 bases agree with TRBD2. The CDR3 is 19 amino acids. J was trimmed by 6 bases and V by 0 bases; bases with no gene match: 9. Germline V lookup: CDR1 LNHDA, CDR2 SQIVND (reference sequence). As DNA, the CDR3 is TGTGCCAGTAGTATAGATCGGACTAGCGGGAGGGCCCAAGTCAATGAGCAGTTCTTC. Its protein is CASSIDRTSGRAQVNEQFF.

This chain uses TRBV7-2 with TRBJ2-1; the match to TRBD1 covers 8 bases. The J segment lost 3 bases and the V segment lost 1 base, leaving 5 bases of the junction unmatched. The CDR3 is 16 residues long. Germline V gene data show CDR1 as SGHTA and CDR2 as FQGNSA. The CDR3 sequence is CASSLGWTGIYNEQFF. CDR3 DNA: TGTGCCAGCAGCTTAGGATGGACAGGGATCTACAATGAGCAGTTCTTC.

The rearrangement uses TRBV7-2 and TRBJ2-7, with 9 nucleotides matching TRBD2. Germline CDR1 and CDR2: SGHTA and FQGNSA. The CDR3 consists of 14 residues. V lost 7 bases, J lost 0 bases, and 4 bases stayed unmatched. As DNA, the CDR3 is TGTGCCAGCATCGGCGGGGGGGTCTCCTACGAGCAGTACTTC. Amino acid sequence: CASIGGGVSYEQYF.

The CDR3 region has the DNA TGTGCCAGCAGTTCCCAGGGACAGGGGAACGATGAGCAGTTCTTC. Translated: CASSSQGQGNDEQFF. The chain has TRBV28 and TRBJ2-1; TRBD1 agrees at 10 bases. V was clipped by 4 bases and J by 8 bases; unmatched bases: 8. The CDR3 is 15 amino acids. From germline, CDR1 is MDHEN and CDR2 SYDVKM.

The chain joins TRBV27 to TRBJ2-7; a possible D gene is TRBD2 (6 bases). This CDR3 is built from 13 residues. Trimming pared 4 bases from V and 8 bases from J, leaving 15 bases between. Germline V CDR1 and CDR2: MNHEY, SMNVEV (reference sequence). The CDR3 region is CASSSGGSGKQYF. The CDR3 DNA sequence: TGTGCCAGCAGTTCCGGGGGTTCAGGAAAGCAGTACTTC.

The rearrangement uses TRBV5-1 and TRBJ2-1, with 9 bases lining up with TRBD2. CDR3 size: 15 residues. Looked up from germline, CDR1 is SGHRS and CDR2 is YFSETQ. V was pared by 1 base and J by 6 bases, with 5 bases of the junction left unmatched. DNA for the CDR3: TGCGCCAGCAGCTTGACCCTAGCGGGGATCAATGAGCAGTTCTTC. As protein: CASSLTLAGINEQFF.

The chain uses TRBV4-1 and TRBJ1-5; D ambiguous. The ends were cut back, 4 bases at V and 3 bases at J, with 16 bases in the middle. CDR3 length: 16 amino acids. Germline assignment: CDR1 MGHRA and CDR2 YSYEKL. CDR3 loop: CASSLSFGGVNQPQHF. In nucleotides, the CDR3 is TGCGCCAGCAGCCTATCATTCGGAGGCGTCAATCAGCCCCAGCATTTT.

This clone was detected only a few times. The chain recombines TRBV2 with TRBJ1-1; 10 bases fit TRBD1. V gave up 6 bases and J gave up 1 base; unmatched junction bases: 2. The CDR3 runs to 14 residues. Germline CDR1 reads SNHLY; CDR2 reads FYNNEI. DNA for the CDR3: TGTGCCAGCAGACGGGACAGGGGGAACACTGAAGCTTTCTTT. This sequence encodes CASRRDRGNTEAFF. The complete variable domain, with remaining parts taken from reference TRBV2 and TRBJ1-1, reads EPEVTQTPSHQVTQMGQEVILRCVPISNHLYFYWYRQILGQKVEFLVSFYNNEISEKSEIFDDQFSVERPDGSNFTLKIRSTKLEDSAMYFCASRRDRGNTEAFFGQGTRLTVV.

J is TRBJ1-2 and V is TRBV27; maybe TRBD1 (6 bases). This CDR3 contains 12 residues. V was shortened by 5 bases and J by 8 bases, with 12 bases between the two germline ends. CDR1 is MNHEY and CDR2 is SMNVEV in the germline V gene (reference sequence). CDR3 in DNA: TGTGCCAGCAGTCCAACAGGGCTCGGCTACACCTTC. Translated, it gives CASSPTGLGYTF.

The J gene is TRBJ1-2, the V gene TRBV21-1; TRBD1 is the table's D call, not checked against the DNA. TRBV21-1 is given as a pseudogene. The CDR3 consists of 12 residues. CDR3 sequence: CASSKYQGGYTF. The CDR3 bases are TGTGCCAGCAGCAAATACCAGGGTGGCTACACCTTC.

The V call is TRBV5-4, the J call TRBJ1-2; perhaps TRBD1 as D (6 bases). The V end was cut by 2 bases, the J end by 4 bases, with 18 bases between. From germline, CDR1 is SGHNT and CDR2 YYREEE (reference sequence). The CDR3 covers 16 residues. The CDR3 here is CASSFPFRGSSYGYTF. The CDR3 bases are TGTGCCAGCAGCTTCCCGTTCAGGGGATCTTCCTATGGCTACACCTTC.

This chain uses TRBV27 with TRBJ1-5; 7 bases align to TRBD1. Per germline, CDR1 MNHEY and CDR2 SMNVEV (reference sequence). V shed 5 bases, J shed 7 bases, and the junction held 14 bases outside the gene matches. CDR3 length: 16 residues. Written as DNA, the CDR3 is TGTGCCAGCAGTACCATCTACAGGGGACGGGGACAGCCCCAGCATTTT. Its translation: CASSTIYRGRGQPQHF.

In regard to this clone: Its ends do not fully match the called genes, so a read error is possible. This chain joins TRBV15 and TRBJ2-2; no clear D. In germline, CDR1 is LNHNV, CDR2 YYDKDF (reference sequence). This CDR3 spans 16 amino acids. The CDR3: CATSRDLTVNAGELFF. CDR3 sequence (DNA): TGTGCCACCAGCAGAGATCTAACAGTGAACGCCGGGGAGCTGTTTTTT.

The table lists this clone with a few counts. This chain uses TRBV7-8 with TRBJ2-4; TRBD2 is a possible D gene (5 bases). This CDR3 spans 14 amino acids. V dropped 8 bases and J dropped 7 bases, with 18 bases sitting between them. In germline, CDR1 is SGHVS, CDR2 FQNEAQ. The CDR3 bases are TGTGCCAGCGGGCCACGGAGGATTCAGAACATTCAGTACTTC. Amino acid sequence: CASGPRRIQNIQYF.

The V gene is TRBV30, the J gene TRBJ1-2; unclear D gene. V was pared by 3 bases and J by 2 bases, with 4 bases between. This CDR3 is 11 amino acids long. Germline assignment: CDR1 GTSNPN and CDR2 SVGIG (reference sequence). CDR3 coding DNA: TGTGCCTGGAGCTCGAACTATGGCTACACCTTC. Residues: CAWSSNYGYTF.

V gene TRBV6-5 combines with J gene TRBJ1-2, with 8 bases that match TRBD1. CDR3 length equals 14 residues. Germline CDR1 and CDR2: MNHEY and SVGAGI. Trimming removed 4 bases from V and 2 bases from J; junction bases left unmatched: 3. The CDR3 here is CASSWTGSNYGYTF. In DNA, the CDR3 is TGTGCCAGCAGTTGGACAGGGTCCAACTATGGCTACACCTTC.

The chain combines TRBV6-5 with TRBJ1-3, with no clear D. Germline assignment: CDR1 MNHEY and CDR2 SVGAGI. The germline V and J ends were trimmed by 8 bases and 2 bases, with 10 bases remaining between them. The CDR3 sequence is 13 residues long. CDR3 in amino acids: CASSGGPGNTIYF. The DNA of the CDR3 is TGTGCCAGCTCTGGAGGGCCTGGAAACACCATATATTTT.

V is TRBV5-5 and J is TRBJ1-2; 7 nucleotides match TRBD1. Germline V gene data show CDR1 as SGHKS and CDR2 as YYEKEE (reference sequence). Germline trimming cut 0 bases from V and 4 bases from J; bases unmatched to any gene: 6. The length of the CDR3 is 15 residues. This CDR3 reads CASSLAAGGSYGYTF. CDR3 bases: TGTGCCAGCAGCTTGGCCGCAGGGGGAAGCTATGGCTACACCTTC.

V is TRBV5-1 and J is TRBJ2-2, with D perhaps TRBD2 (5 bases). The CDR3 loop spans 15 amino acids. The germline V gene has CDR1 SGHRS and CDR2 YFSETQ. The germline V and J ends were trimmed by 6 bases and 0 bases, with 12 bases remaining between them. The CDR3 DNA follows: TGCGCCAGCAAACCGGGGAGAGCGAACACCGGGGAGCTGTTTTTT. Its translation is CASKPGRANTGELFF.